The TCR beta chain described here comes from a study of T cell responses to AZD1222 COVID-19 vaccine. General study findings and limits: Among the donors, most were white British and more were female, and clonal diversity was possibly underestimated.

Germline lookup yields CDR1 LGHNA and CDR2 YNFKEQ. The CDR3 has 14 amino acids. The V gene lost 3 bases and the J gene lost 3 bases, with 12 bases spanning the gap. Using immunoSEQ multiplex PCR, the repertoire was profiled, and TCRdb retains in-frame clones only, with some absent. Of around 140,000 clones in the sample, nearly 90% were seen once. As for this clone: Its target is unknown.

The specimen comprised peripheral blood, sampled 28 days after the second dose of the MenACWY control vaccine. This receptor was identified in an adult who received the MenACWY meningococcal vaccine as a control. The gene calls are TRBV4-2 and TRBJ2-7; D may be TRBD1 (7 bases). The CDR3 loop reads CASSQARGDYEQYF. In DNA form, the CDR3 reads TGTGCCAGCAGCCAGGCCAGGGGGGACTACGAGCAGTACTTC.